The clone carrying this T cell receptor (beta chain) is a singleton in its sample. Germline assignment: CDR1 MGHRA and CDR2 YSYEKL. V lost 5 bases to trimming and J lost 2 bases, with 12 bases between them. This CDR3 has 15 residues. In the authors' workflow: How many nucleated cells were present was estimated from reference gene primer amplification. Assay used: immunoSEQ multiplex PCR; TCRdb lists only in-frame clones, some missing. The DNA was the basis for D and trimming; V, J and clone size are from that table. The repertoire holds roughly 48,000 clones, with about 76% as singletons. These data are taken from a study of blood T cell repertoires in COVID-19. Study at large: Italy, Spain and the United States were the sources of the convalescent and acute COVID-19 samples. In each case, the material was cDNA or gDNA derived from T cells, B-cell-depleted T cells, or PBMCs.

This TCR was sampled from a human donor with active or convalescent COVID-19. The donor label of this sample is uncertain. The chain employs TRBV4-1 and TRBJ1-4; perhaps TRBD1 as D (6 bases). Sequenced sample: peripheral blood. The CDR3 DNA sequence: TGCGCCAGCAGCATCCCAAGGGGGACTAATGAAAAACTGTTTTTT. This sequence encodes CASSIPRGTNEKLFF.